This paragraph covers one T cell receptor beta chain sequence. CDR3 length equals 14 residues. Per the germline V gene, CDR1 is MDHEN and CDR2 is SYDVKM. Between the trimmed V and J ends, which lost 4 bases and 6 bases, there was a span of 13 bases. Under the authors' procedure: The assay estimated nucleated cells by amplifying reference gene primers. Some clones are missing from TCRdb's copy, which holds only in-frame ones; the method was immunoSEQ multiplex PCR. For V, J and clone size, that table is used; D and trimming come from the DNA. Of about 64,000 clones in the sample, around 90% were seen once. The data derive from a study of blood T cell repertoires in COVID-19. Study at large: Material from acute and convalescent COVID-19 was sourced from the United States, Italy and Spain. From T cells, B-cell-depleted T cells, or PBMCs came the material, which was cDNA or gDNA.

The material sequenced was peripheral blood. This receptor was identified in a woman older than 75 with active COVID-19. The J gene is TRBJ2-1, the V gene TRBV28; D ambiguous. The CDR3 is CASSYTRRLNEQFF. In DNA, the CDR3 is TGTGCCAGCAGTTATACTCGCCGCCTCAATGAGCAGTTCTTC.